Shown below are 21 T cell receptor beta chains from a single sample sequenced in a study of blood T cell repertoires in COVID-19. Sequenced by immunoSEQ multiplex PCR; TCRdb stores in-frame clones only, minus some. The repertoire includes over 140,000 clones, approximately 84% of them detected once, and 3% to 5% sits in the top ten. Source material: peripheral blood. Receptors were obtained from a woman aged 60-75 years with acute or convalescent COVID-19.

The gene calls are TRBV27 and TRBJ2-5; D gene uncertain. The CDR3 is made up of 11 amino acids. The ends were cut back, 5 bases at V and 2 bases at J, with 3 bases in the middle. Germline-derived CDR1 and CDR2 are MNHEY and SMNVEV (reference sequence). CDR3 protein: CASSLQETQYF. Written as DNA, the CDR3 is TGTGCCAGCAGTCTTCAAGAGACCCAGTACTTC.

The J gene is TRBJ2-1, the V gene TRBV12-3 or TRBV12-4; possibly TRBD2 for D (5 bases). The CDR3 loop spans 11 amino acids. The ends were cut back, 5 bases at V and 10 bases at J, with 9 bases in the middle. CDR3 in amino acids: CASSTGVEQFF. The DNA for the CDR3 is TGTGCCAGCAGTACCGGGGTAGAGCAGTTCTTC.

This chain links TRBV24-1 with TRBJ2-1; perhaps TRBD1 as D (6 bases). V was pared by 6 bases and J by 0 bases, with 8 bases between. CDR1 KGHDR and CDR2 SFDVKD come from the germline V gene. CDR3 length equals 14 residues. CDR3 bases: TGTGCCACCAGTACAGGGAGCTCCTACAATGAGCAGTTCTTC. It encodes CATSTGSSYNEQFF.

This clone was detected once. CDR3 nucleotides: TGTGCCAGCAGCGTAGGGAGCTTCTCCTACGAGCAGTACTTC. Amino acid sequence: CASSVGSFSYEQYF. The chain is built from TRBV9 and TRBJ2-7; D gene ambiguous. CDR1 SGDLS and CDR2 YYNGEE come from the germline V gene. CDR3 size: 14 residues. V was cut by 0 bases and J by 0 bases, with 7 bases left in between.

This rearrangement joins TRBV7-9 to TRBJ1-2; D possibly corresponds to TRBD1 (6 bases). The V gene's germline CDR1 is SEHNR and CDR2 FQNEAQ (reference sequence). The CDR3 is 17 residues long. The V end was cut by 2 bases, the J end by 8 bases, with 24 bases between. CDR3 sequence (DNA): TGTGCCAGCAGCTTAAGGTCCCAAGCTTCCAGGGGCCGGGGCTACACCTTC. It specifies CASSLRSQASRGRGYTF.

This rearrangement joins TRBV28 to TRBJ2-7; TRBD2 might be the D (6 bases). The V gene's germline CDR1 is MDHEN and CDR2 SYDVKM. V was shortened by 10 bases and J by 2 bases, with 12 bases between the two germline ends. There are 12 residues in the CDR3. CDR3 nucleotide sequence: TGTGCCACCCGGGGACTTCCCTACGAGCAGTACTTC. Translation gives CATRGLPYEQYF. Based on the CDR3 plus reference TRBV28 and TRBJ2-7, the full variable domain is DVKVTQSSRYLVKRTGEKVFLECVQDMDHENMFWYRQDPGLGLRLIYFSYDVKMKEKGDIPEGYSVSREKKERFSLILESASTNQTSMYLCATRGLPYEQYFGPGTRLTVT.

The rearrangement joins TRBV4-1 to TRBJ1-6; TRBD1 agrees at 9 bases. The CDR3 covers 14 residues. Looked up from germline, CDR1 is MGHRA and CDR2 is YSYEKL. The J segment lost 7 bases and the V segment lost 4 bases, leaving 2 bases of the junction unmatched. The CDR3 region is CASSLDRGNSPLHF. The CDR3 nucleotides read TGCGCCAGCAGCCTCGACAGGGGGAATTCACCCCTCCACTTT.

This rearrangement joins TRBV4-1 to TRBJ2-1; 11 nucleotides line up with TRBD2. Germline CDR1 and CDR2: MGHRA and YSYEKL. Germline trimming cut 2 bases from V and 16 bases from J; bases unmatched to any gene: 7. CDR3 length equals 13 residues. CDR3 protein: CASSQPGTSGLFF. The CDR3 DNA reads as TGCGCCAGCAGCCAACCTGGGACTAGCGGTTTATTCTTC.

The chain links TRBV10-3 to TRBJ1-4, with 8 positions matching TRBD1. The junction had 12 bases not matched to a gene; V was cut back by 10 bases and J by 8 bases. This CDR3 has 14 residues. CDR1 and CDR2 (germline): ENHRY, SYGVKD. The CDR3 here is CATYQGAEGEKLFF. CDR3 nucleotide sequence: TGTGCCACCTACCAGGGGGCAGAAGGGGAAAAACTGTTTTTT.

This rearrangement joins TRBV3-1 (or the pseudogene TRBV3-2) to TRBJ1-3; 8 bases are a match to TRBD1. This CDR3 spans 15 amino acids. The V and J ends lost 1 base and 3 bases, in that order; junction bases with no gene match: 2. From germline, CDR1 is LGHDT and CDR2 YNNKEL (reference sequence). Here the CDR3 reads CASSQGTGFGNTIYF. DNA of the CDR3: TGTGCCAGCAGCCAAGGGACAGGGTTTGGAAACACCATATATTTT.

V and J are TRBV28 and TRBJ1-2; a possible D gene is TRBD1 (5 bases). The CDR3 is made up of 17 amino acids. CDR1 and CDR2 (germline): MDHEN, SYDVKM. The V and J ends lost 2 bases and 5 bases respectively, with 21 bases between them. DNA for the CDR3: TGTGCCAGCAGTTTAAGACAGCCCCAAGGAGGGAATTATGGCTACACCTTC. It codes for CASSLRQPQGGNYGYTF.

The V call is TRBV19, the J call TRBJ2-1, with 8 bases aligning to TRBD1. J was trimmed by 10 bases and V by 8 bases; bases with no gene match: 4. In germline, CDR1 is LNHDA, CDR2 SQIVND (reference sequence). The CDR3 contains 11 residues. CDR3 amino acids: CASLRQGEQFF. CDR3 coding DNA: TGTGCCAGTCTTAGACAGGGGGAGCAGTTCTTC.

The chain couples TRBV28 to TRBJ1-6; 7 bases line up with TRBD1. The CDR3 has 13 residues. The germline CDR1 and CDR2 sequences are MDHEN and SYDVKM. V shed 8 bases and J 5 bases; nucleotides not matched to a gene: 3. CDR3 DNA: TGTGCCAGCCGGGACAGCGATAATTCACCCCTCCACTTT. It translates to CASRDSDNSPLHF.

V gene TRBV28 combines with J gene TRBJ1-3; TRBD1 might be the D (5 bases). This CDR3 comprises 14 residues. V lost 3 bases and J lost 4, with 10 bases in between. The germline gives CDR1 MDHEN, CDR2 SYDVKM. Here the CDR3 reads CASSLGGSGNTIYF. CDR3 sequence (DNA): TGTGCCAGCAGTTTGGGGGGGTCCGGAAACACCATATATTTT.

This clone is a singleton in its sample. Other DNA sequences in the sample encode the same CDR3. The V and J genes are TRBV2 and TRBJ1-1; TRBD1 matches at 7 bases. Germline loops: CDR1 SNHLY, CDR2 FYNNEI. Trimming took 4 bases from V and 4 from J; bases not matched to a gene: 3. The CDR3 totals 13 residues. The CDR3 here is CASSGQGGTEAFF. The CDR3 nucleotides read TGTGCCAGCAGTGGACAGGGCGGCACTGAAGCTTTCTTT.

V is TRBV5-1 and J is TRBJ2-7, with D unclear. The germline V and J ends were trimmed by 0 bases and 1 base, with 8 bases remaining between them. CDR1 SGHRS and CDR2 YFSETQ come from the germline V gene. This CDR3 is 14 amino acids long. The CDR3 DNA is TGCGCCAGCAGCTTGGACCAGACTTCCTACGAGCAGTACTTC. Encoded protein: CASSLDQTSYEQYF.

The chain's CDR3 is CASSESGSSYNEQFF. The DNA of the CDR3 is TGCGCCAGCAGTGAGTCGGGGAGCTCCTACAATGAGCAGTTCTTC. V gene TRBV10-1 combines with J gene TRBJ2-1; a possible D gene is TRBD2 (5 bases). The V end lost 0 bases, the J end lost 0 bases, and 6 bases lay between the germline ends. Germline V gives CDR1 WNHNN, CDR2 SYGVQD (reference sequence). This CDR3 comprises 15 residues.

The chain recombines TRBV28 with TRBJ1-6; a weak D match, TRBD1 (6 bases). Trimming shortened V by 6 bases and J by 10 bases, and 16 bases separated the two germline ends. Germline assignment: CDR1 MDHEN and CDR2 SYDVKM. There are 14 residues in the CDR3. CDR3 in amino acids: CASRSRGKGSPLHF. As DNA, the CDR3 is TGTGCCAGCAGGTCCAGGGGAAAGGGATCACCCCTCCACTTT.

The chain has TRBV30 and TRBJ2-2; 14 bases map to TRBD2. CDR3 length equals 17 residues. The germline CDR1 and CDR2 sequences are GTSNPN and SVGIG (reference sequence). The CDR3 DNA reads TGTGCTTCTTTAGGACTAGCGGGAGGAACGACTGACGGGGAGCTGTTTTTT. Translated, it gives CASLGLAGGTTDGELFF.

The V call is TRBV3-1 (or the pseudogene TRBV3-2), the J call TRBJ2-1; TRBD2 agrees at 9 bases. CDR3 length equals 16 residues. CDR1 and CDR2 (germline): LGHDT, YNNKEL (reference sequence). J gave up 3 bases and V 4 bases, and 7 bases lay outside the gene matches. The CDR3 DNA follows: TGTGCCAGCAGCCTCATCACTAGCGGGCTCTACAATGAGCAGTTCTTC. Its protein is CASSLITSGLYNEQFF.

V usage is TRBV5-1 and J usage is TRBJ1-1, with 9 bases fitting TRBD1. Germline V CDR1 and CDR2: SGHRS, YFSETQ. V was clipped by 2 bases and J by 1 base; unmatched bases: 3. This CDR3 is built from 15 residues. CDR3 residues: CASSLTGGPNTEAFF. CDR3 nucleotide sequence: TGCGCCAGCAGCTTAACAGGGGGCCCGAACACTGAAGCTTTCTTT.